The 9 T cell receptor beta chains presented below share a single source sample, sequenced in a study of identical twins. Using its own MiXCR run on the 5' RACE reads, TCRdb lists one record per CDR3 protein. The sample gives about 240,000 distinct CDR3 sequences, roughly 13% of which show up once; 3.5% to 5% is in the top ten. The same data also contributed to another study, on yellow fever vaccine responses in identical twins.

The source material was memory (CD45RO+) T cells sorted from blood. The receptors were gathered from a woman aged 18 to 35 in good health.

The genes are TRBV7-2 and TRBJ2-6; 7 nucleotides agree with TRBD1. Trimming removed 6 bases from V and 0 bases from J; junction bases left unmatched: 5. Germline CDR1 and CDR2: SGHTA and FQGNSA. The CDR3 contains 16 residues. CDR3 sequence: CASSRDSSSGANVLTF. In nucleotides, the CDR3 is TGTGCCAGCAGTAGGGACAGTAGCTCTGGGGCCAACGTCCTGACTTTC.

J is TRBJ2-3 and V is TRBV7-2; 7 bases map to TRBD2. V gave up 2 bases and J gave up 3 bases; unmatched junction bases: 8. Germline CDR1 SGHTA, CDR2 FQGNSA. The CDR3 is 16 residues long. The CDR3: CASSLYGGRRTDTQYF. In DNA, the CDR3 is TGTGCCAGCAGCTTATACGGCGGGAGAAGGACAGATACGCAGTATTTT. Full variable domain (remainder filled in from reference TRBV7-2 and TRBJ2-3): GAGVSQSPSNKVTEKGKDVELRCDPISGHTALYWYRQSLGQGLEFLIYFQGNSAPDKSGLPSDRFSAERTGGSVSTLTIQRTQQEDSAVYLCASSLYGGRRTDTQYFGPGTRLTVL.

This clonotype was counted at least ten times. The rearrangement uses TRBV7-9 and TRBJ2-3, with 8 bases lining up with TRBD2. CDR1 is SEHNR and CDR2 is FQNEAQ in the germline V gene (reference sequence). This CDR3 spans 14 amino acids. V was pared by 6 bases and J by 7 bases, with 9 bases of the junction left unmatched. CDR3 loop: CASSPQAGAYTQYF. The CDR3 coding sequence is TGTGCCAGCAGTCCCCAAGCGGGGGCCTATACGCAGTATTTT.

This clonotype was seen a handful of times. V and J are TRBV3-1 and TRBJ2-5; D tentatively fits TRBD1 or TRBD2 (6 bases each). CDR3 size: 16 residues. V gave up 4 bases and J gave up 0 bases, with 15 bases separating them. CDR1 LGHDT and CDR2 YNNKEL come from the germline V gene (reference sequence). CDR3 coding DNA: TGTGCCAGCAGCCGGGGAGACCGGGGGCACCAAGAGACCCAGTACTTC. It translates to CASSRGDRGHQETQYF.

There are many counts of this clonotype. V and J are TRBV11-2 and TRBJ2-1; 7 bases map to TRBD2. This CDR3 is built from 15 residues. The V and J ends lost 3 bases and 7 bases, in that order; junction bases with no gene match: 9. Germline lookup yields CDR1 SGHAT and CDR2 FQNNGV. The CDR3 DNA reads as TGTGCCAGCAGCTTTCAGGCTAGCGGTTCAAATGAGCAGTTCTTC. Its protein product is CASSFQASGSNEQFF.

This clonotype was seen only a few times. V and J are TRBV28 and TRBJ2-3; D possibly uses TRBD1 or TRBD2 (5 bases each). Germline-derived CDR1 and CDR2 are MDHEN and SYDVKM. Trimming shortened V by 5 bases and J by 2 bases, and 14 bases separated the two germline ends. This CDR3 has 15 amino acids. The CDR3 protein is CASSVPGAITDTQYF. As DNA, the CDR3 is TGTGCCAGCAGTGTTCCCGGGGCAATCACAGATACGCAGTATTTT.

The V gene is TRBV15, the J gene TRBJ2-5; a possible D gene is TRBD1 (6 bases). Germline V gene data show CDR1 as LNHNV and CDR2 as YYDKDF (reference sequence). Trimming took 4 bases from V and 4 from J, leaving 19 bases between them. CDR3 length equals 16 residues. This chain's CDR3 is CATSINLGQMVETQYF. In DNA, the CDR3 is TGTGCCACCAGCATTAACCTGGGACAAATGGTAGAGACCCAGTACTTC.

In its sample, this clonotype was seen a few times. The V and J genes are TRBV4-3 and TRBJ2-7; TRBD2 might be the D (6 bases). The CDR3 is 15 residues long. The V gene's germline CDR1 is LGHNA and CDR2 YSLEER. Trimming removed 4 bases from V and 0 bases from J, with 13 bases in between. CDR3 residues: CASSPSAGSSYEQYF. CDR3 DNA: TGCGCCAGCAGCCCTTCCGCGGGGAGCTCCTACGAGCAGTACTTC.

V is TRBV6-2 or TRBV6-3 and J is TRBJ2-7; the match to TRBD1 covers 7 bases. V lost 6 bases, J lost 2 bases, and 10 bases stayed unmatched. CDR3 length: 15 residues. In germline, CDR1 is MNHEY, CDR2 SVGEGT. In DNA, the CDR3 is TGTGCCAGCAGGACGCCCTCGGGACAGCCCTACGAGCAGTACTTC. It translates to CASRTPSGQPYEQYF.